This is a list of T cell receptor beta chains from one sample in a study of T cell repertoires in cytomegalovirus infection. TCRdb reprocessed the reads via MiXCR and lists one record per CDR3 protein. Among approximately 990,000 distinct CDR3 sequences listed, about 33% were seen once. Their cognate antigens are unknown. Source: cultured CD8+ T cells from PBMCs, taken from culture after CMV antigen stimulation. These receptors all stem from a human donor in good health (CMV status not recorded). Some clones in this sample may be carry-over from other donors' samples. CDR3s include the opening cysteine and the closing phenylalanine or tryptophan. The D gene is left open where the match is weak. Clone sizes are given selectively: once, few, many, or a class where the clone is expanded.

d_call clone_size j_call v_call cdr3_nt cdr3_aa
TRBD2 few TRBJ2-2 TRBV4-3 TGCGCCAGCAGCCAAGATCTGACTAGCGGTTACGGGGAGCTGTTTTTT CASSQDLTSGYGELFF
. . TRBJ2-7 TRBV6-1 TGTGCCAGCCACCATAGGAGCTCCTACGAGCAGTACTTC CASHHRSSYEQYF
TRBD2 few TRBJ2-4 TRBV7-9 TGTGCCAGCAGCTCTAGCACTAGCGGGGGTGTAGCCAAAAACATTCAGTACTTC CASSSSTSGGVAKNIQYF
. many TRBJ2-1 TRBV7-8 TGTGCCAGCAGCTTAGGGGGGGTAAAGCAGTTCTTC CASSLGGVKQFF
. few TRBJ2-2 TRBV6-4 TGTGCCAGCAGACCGGGACGGCAGACCGGGGAGCTGTTTTTT CASRPGRQTGELFF
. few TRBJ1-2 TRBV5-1 TGCGCCAGCAGCTCCGGCCCCGGGGATGGCTACACCTTC CASSSGPGDGYTF
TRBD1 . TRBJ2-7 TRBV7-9 TGTGTCAGCACCTCAGGGACAGGGGCCTACGAGCAGTACTTC CVSTSGTGAYEQYF
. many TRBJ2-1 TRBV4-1 TGCGCCAGCAGCCACCCTGGCAATGAGCAGTTCTTC CASSHPGNEQFF
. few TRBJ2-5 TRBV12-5 TGTGCTAGTGGTTTGGTTCAAGAGACCCAGTACTTC CASGLVQETQYF
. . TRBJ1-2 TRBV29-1 TGCAGCGTTGTTTCCGGGTACGGCTACACCTTC CSVVSGYGYTF
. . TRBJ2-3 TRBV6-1 TGTGCCAGCAGCACTCAGGGGTCGTTGACAGATACGCAGTATTTT CASSTQGSLTDTQYF
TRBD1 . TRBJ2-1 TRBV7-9 TGTGCCAGCAGGTCACAGGGGGATAACTACAATGAGCAGTTCTTC CASRSQGDNYNEQFF
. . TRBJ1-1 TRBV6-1 TGTGCCAGCAGTGAAGTCCACCTGGAGAGCTCCTTT CASSEVHLESSF
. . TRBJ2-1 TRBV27 TGTGCCAGCAGTTTCTCGGCTTACTCCTACAATGAGCAGTTCTTC CASSFSAYSYNEQFF
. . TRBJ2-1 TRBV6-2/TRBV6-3 TGTGCCAGCAGCCTGGCAGACAAAGAGCAGTTCTTC CASSLADKEQFF
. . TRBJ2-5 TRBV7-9 TGTGCCAGCAGCTGGGGCCATCAAGAGACCCAGTACTTC CASSWGHQETQYF
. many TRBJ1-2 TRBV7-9 TGTGCCAGCAGCTTCCCAGGGGAGTGGGACTATGGCTACACCTTC CASSFPGEWDYGYTF
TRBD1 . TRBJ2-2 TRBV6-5 TGTGCCAGCAGTTACGCCGGGACAGGCGGCGGGGAGCTGTTTTTT CASSYAGTGGGELFF
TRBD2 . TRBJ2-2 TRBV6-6 TGTGCCAGCAGTTACGAGGCTAGCGGGCTGAACACCGGGGAGCTGTTTTTT CASSYEASGLNTGELFF
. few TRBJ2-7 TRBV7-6 TGTGCCAGCAGCTCCTACGGGGGACGGGGCTACGAGCAGTACTTC CASSSYGGRGYEQYF
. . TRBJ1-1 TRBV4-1 TGCGCCAGCAGCCAAGATCAAGTTGAAGCTTTCTTT CASSQDQVEAFF
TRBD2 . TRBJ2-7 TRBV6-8 TGTGCCAGCTGGGGACTAGCGGGGGGACCTTACGAGCAGTACTTC CASWGLAGGPYEQYF
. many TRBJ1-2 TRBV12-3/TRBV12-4 TGTGCCAGCACTCTTCGGTCGGGTCTCTTTAACTATGGCTACACCTTC CASTLRSGLFNYGYTF
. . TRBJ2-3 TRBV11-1 TGTGCCAACGGGAGCTATCAAAAGTCAGATACGCAGTATTTT CANGSYQKSDTQYF
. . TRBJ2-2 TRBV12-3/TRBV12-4 TGTGCCAGCAGTATTGCGGGGCTTGGCGGGGAGCTGTTTTTT CASSIAGLGGELFF
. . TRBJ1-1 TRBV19 TGTGCCAGGAATAGACAGACCAACACTGAAGCTTTCTTT CARNRQTNTEAFF
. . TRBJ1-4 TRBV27 TGTGCCAGCAGGGGGGGCAGGAGCGAAAAACTGTTTTTT CASRGGRSEKLFF
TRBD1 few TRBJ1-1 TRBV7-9 TGTGCCAGCAGAAAAGGGACAGACTCCGAGAGTCTTGAAGCTTTCTTT CASRKGTDSESLEAFF
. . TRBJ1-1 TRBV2 TGTGCCAGCGGGTACCCTTTCTTT CASGYPFF
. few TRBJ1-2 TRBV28 TGTGCCAGCAGTTTCGTAACAGTCGCTAACTATGGCTACACCTTC CASSFVTVANYGYTF
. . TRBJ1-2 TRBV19 TGTGCCAGTAGTGGAGGGGCGGGAGGCTATGGCTACACCTTC CASSGGAGGYGYTF
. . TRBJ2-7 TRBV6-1 TGTGCCAGCAGGAGGCTACCGACCTCGGCTAATGACGAGCAGTACTTC CASRRLPTSANDEQYF
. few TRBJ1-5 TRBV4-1 TGCGCCAGCAGCCTGGACATGTATAGCAATCAGCCCCAGCATTTT CASSLDMYSNQPQHF
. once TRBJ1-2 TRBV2 TGTGCCACCTTCCCCCGGGACGAATATGGCTACACCTTC CATFPRDEYGYTF
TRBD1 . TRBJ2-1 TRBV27 TGTGCCAGCAGTTTAAGGACAGGAGGTTATGATGAGCAGTTCTTC CASSLRTGGYDEQFF
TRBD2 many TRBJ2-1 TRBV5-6 TGTGCCAGCAGTTTGGGGGGGGGGACCTACAATGAGCAGTTCTTC CASSLGGGTYNEQFF
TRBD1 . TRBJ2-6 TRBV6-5 TGTGCCAGCAGTTACGGGCAGGGGGAAGCTTCTGGGGCCAACGTCCTGACTTTC CASSYGQGEASGANVLTF
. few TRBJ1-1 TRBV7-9 TGTGCCAGCAGCTTAGTGCTGGATGAAGCTTTCTTT CASSLVLDEAFF
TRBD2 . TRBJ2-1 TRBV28 TGTGCCAGCAGCCTTAGCGGGGGCCCGAGCTCCTACAATGAGCAGTTCTTC CASSLSGGPSSYNEQFF
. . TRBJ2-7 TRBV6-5 TGTGCCAGCAGCCCTGGGGGATGGGAGCAGTACTTC CASSPGGWEQYF
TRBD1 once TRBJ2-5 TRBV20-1 TGCAGTGCTTTCCGGGACAGGCGTCAAGAGACCCAGTACTTC CSAFRDRRQETQYF
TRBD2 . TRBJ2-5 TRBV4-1 TGCGCCAGCAGCCAAGATGCGCGGGGGAGCTTCCAAGAGACCCAGTACTTC CASSQDARGSFQETQYF
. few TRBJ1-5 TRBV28 TGTGCCAGCAGCCCCATCACAGGGAGCAGCAATCAGCCCCAGCATTTT CASSPITGSSNQPQHF
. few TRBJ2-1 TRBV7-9 TGTGCCAGCAGCCTCCGGGGGACCGTTGAGCAGTTCTTC CASSLRGTVEQFF
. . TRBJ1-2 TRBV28 TGTGCCAGCTCCCTTCCAGGAGTATGGGGCTACACCTTC CASSLPGVWGYTF
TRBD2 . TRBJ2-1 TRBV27 TGTGCCAGCACTTACGCGGGGGGTTACAATGAGCAGTTCTTC CASTYAGGYNEQFF
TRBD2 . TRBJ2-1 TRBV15 TGTGCCACCAGCAGTAGAACCAGCGGGGGGTTCGGCAATGAGCAGTTCTTC CATSSRTSGGFGNEQFF
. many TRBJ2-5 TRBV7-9 TGTGCCAGCAGCTGGGGCGGGGATCAAGAGACCCAGTACTTC CASSWGGDQETQYF
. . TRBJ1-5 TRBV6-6 TGTGCCAGCAGTGGAAACAGGGCGGTTGGTCAGCCCCAGCATTTT CASSGNRAVGQPQHF
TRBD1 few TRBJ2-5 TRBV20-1 TGCAGTGCAGGGGGCCTACAAGAGACCCAGTACTTC CSAGGLQETQYF
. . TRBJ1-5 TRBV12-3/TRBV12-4 TGTGCCAGCGTATCTAGCCTGGGACACCCTAGCAATCAGCCCCAGCATTTT CASVSSLGHPSNQPQHF
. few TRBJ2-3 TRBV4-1 TGCGCCAGCAGCCAAGAGGGGGGAGCCGATACGCAGTATTTT CASSQEGGADTQYF
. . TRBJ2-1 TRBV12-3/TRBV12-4 TGTGCCAGCAGAAGACTAGGCGCTAATGAGCAGTTCTTC CASRRLGANEQFF
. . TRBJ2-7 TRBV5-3 TGTGCCAGCAGCTCCTTCGAGAGCCTTTCCTACGAGCAGTACTTC CASSSFESLSYEQYF
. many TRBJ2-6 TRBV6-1 TGTGCCAGCAGTGAGCGGGACAGAGATTACTCTGGGGCCAACGTCCTGACTTTC CASSERDRDYSGANVLTF
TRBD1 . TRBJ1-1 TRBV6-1 TGTGCCAGCGGGGACAGTTCGGGCACTGAAGCTTTCTTT CASGDSSGTEAFF
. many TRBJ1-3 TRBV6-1 TGTGCCAGCAGTGAAGTTTTAGGGCCAACCTCTGGAAACACCATATATTTT CASSEVLGPTSGNTIYF
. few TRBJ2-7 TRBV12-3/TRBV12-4 TGTGCCAGCAGTTTAGCGTGGCAGGGAGAACAGTACTTC CASSLAWQGEQYF
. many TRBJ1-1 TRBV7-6 TGTGCCAGCAGCCCTGAGGGGAACACTGAAGCTTTCTTT CASSPEGNTEAFF
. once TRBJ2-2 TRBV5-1 TGCGCCAGCAGCTTGGAGGTCCGAAACACCGGGGAGCTGTTTTTT CASSLEVRNTGELFF